This is a list of T cell receptor beta chains from one sample in a study of neoadjuvant anti-PD-1 for oral cavity cancer. The table came from immunoSEQ multiplex PCR; TCRdb's copy has only in-frame clones and leaves some out. The sample has about 14,000 clones, roughly 70% seen once. Specimen: PBMCs, collected before nivolumab (anti-PD-1) treatment. These receptors were taken from a person aged 35-79 years with oral cavity squamous cell carcinoma. The CDR3 runs from the conserved cysteine through the conserved F or W.

cdr3_aa: CASSSFENTGELFF; v_call: TRBV11-2
cdr3_aa: CASSLGNRGIYNEQFF; v_call: TRBV27
cdr3_aa: CASSDLGISGNTIYF; v_call: TRBV2
cdr3_aa: CASSSVGGAGYGYTF; v_call: TRBV6-5
cdr3_aa: CAQRGEAEAFF; v_call: TRBV7-9
cdr3_aa: CASSRSGTGEQPQHF; v_call: TRBV7-8
cdr3_aa: CASSLDRSNQPQHF; v_call: TRBV7-2
cdr3_aa: CASSRRVVAGGSSSYEQYF; v_call: TRBV13
cdr3_aa: CASSLNPTGNEKLFF; v_call: TRBV5-1
cdr3_aa: CASSLVIGPSGANVLTF; v_call: TRBV11-3
cdr3_aa: CATSRASSGGVGTQYF; v_call: TRBV15